These T cell receptor beta chains were read from a single sample in a study of cytomegalovirus exposure and HLA in healthy donors. Only in-frame clones appear in the TCRdb table, and some are missing; sequencing was by immunoSEQ multiplex PCR. The profile shows under 150,000 clones, 73% of them singletons. The sequencing sample was made of PBMCs. The receptors come from a human donor in good health. The CDR3 runs from the conserved cysteine through the conserved F or W. The D gene is left open where the match is weak. Clone size is not always given. Where it is, it says once, few, many or a class for expanded clones.

clone size	V gene	J gene	D gene	CDR3 protein	CDR3 DNA
once	TRBV4-1	TRBJ2-6	-	CASSPSGANVLTF	TGCGCCAGCAGCCCGTCGGGGGCCAACGTCCTGACTTTC
-	TRBV2	TRBJ1-1	TRBD1	CASSKTGTNTEAFF	TGTGCCAGCAGCAAGACAGGGACGAACACTGAAGCTTTCTTT
-	TRBV7-8	TRBJ2-1	TRBD2	CASSGTSGSVGEQFF	TGTGCCAGCAGCGGAACTAGCGGGAGCGTAGGTGAGCAGTTCTTC
-	TRBV19	TRBJ2-3	TRBD1	CASSMIGGGTDTQYF	TGTGCCAGTAGTATGATAGGGGGCGGCACAGATACGCAGTATTTT
-	TRBV6-5	TRBJ2-3	-	CASKGEADTQYF	TGTGCCAGCAAGGGGGAAGCAGATACGCAGTATTTT
-	TRBV5-1	TRBJ2-7	TRBD2	CASKTGTSGKEQYF	TGCGCCAGCAAAACCGGGACTAGCGGGAAAGAGCAGTACTTC
-	TRBV5-6	TRBJ2-2	TRBD1	CASSFLALWTGGGGELFF	TGTGCCAGCAGCTTCCTTGCATTGTGGACAGGGGGCGGCGGGGAGCTGTTTTTT
-	TRBV15	TRBJ2-7	TRBD1	CATSSGTGASSYEQYF	TGTGCCACCAGCAGCGGTACAGGGGCCAGCTCCTACGAGCAGTACTTC
-	TRBV7-2	TRBJ2-7	-	CASSLDGGLSYEQYF	TGTGCCAGCAGCTTAGACGGGGGGCTCTCCTACGAGCAGTACTTC
-	TRBV30	TRBJ2-1	-	CAWNSPGLLYNEQFF	TGTGCCTGGAATTCCCCGGGACTGTTATACAATGAGCAGTTCTTC
-	TRBV6-6	TRBJ1-5	-	CASREAGPPSQHF	TGTGCCAGCAGAGAGGCGGGGCCCCCTTCGCAGCATTTT
-	TRBV11-3	TRBJ1-5	-	CASSPLLNQPQHF	TGTGCCAGCAGCCCACTCCTTAATCAGCCCCAGCATTTT
-	TRBV27	TRBJ2-1	-	CASSLARQSWVNNEQFF	TGTGCCAGCAGTTTAGCGCGACAGTCATGGGTGAACAATGAGCAGTTCTTC
-	TRBV19	TRBJ1-2	TRBD1	CATRTGSGYTF	TGTGCCACTAGGACAGGGTCTGGCTACACCTTC
few	TRBV6-6	TRBJ2-7	TRBD1	CASSYPPGQVAYEQYF	TGTGCCAGCAGTTACCCCCCCGGACAGGTGGCCTACGAGCAGTACTTC
-	TRBV9	TRBJ1-2	TRBD1	CASRDRVGYTF	TGTGCCAGCAGAGACAGGGTCGGCTACACCTTC
-	TRBV6-6	TRBJ2-2	-	CAESGANTGELFF	TGTGCCGAATCGGGGGCGAACACCGGGGAGCTGTTTTTT
-	TRBV30	TRBJ2-1	-	CAWSAGRRNEQFF	TGTGCCTGGAGTGCAGGGAGGCGGAATGAGCAGTTCTTC
-	TRBV29-1	TRBJ1-5	-	CSVVAGDQPQHF	TGCAGCGTAGTGGCGGGGGATCAGCCCCAGCATTTT
once	TRBV5-4	TRBJ1-2	-	CASSLWAQGYGYTF	TGTGCCAGCAGCTTGTGGGCCCAGGGCTATGGCTACACCTTC
few	TRBV7-9	TRBJ2-7	TRBD2	CASSNTRGGLGEQYF	TGTGCCAGCAGCAATACGCGGGGGGGTCTAGGCGAGCAGTACTTC
once	TRBV7-2	TRBJ1-3	-	CASSLGVLGSGNTIYF	TGTGCCAGCAGCTTAGGCGTTCTAGGCTCTGGAAACACCATATATTTT
-	TRBV2	TRBJ1-2	-	CASSSTGYGYTF	TGTGCCAGCAGTTCGACGGGTTATGGCTACACCTTC
-	TRBV21-1	TRBJ1-2	-	CASSSKRQGTNYGYTF	TGTGCCAGCAGCAGCAAAAGACAGGGAACTAACTATGGCTACACCTTC
-	TRBV2	TRBJ2-1	-	CASNPVGGQLLYNEQFF	TGTGCCAGCAACCCTGTAGGTGGGCAGCTCCTCTACAATGAGCAGTTCTTC
-	TRBV5-1	TRBJ2-3	-	CASSPRTITDTQYF	TGCGCCAGCAGCCCGCGGACTATCACAGATACGCAGTATTTT
-	TRBV6-5	TRBJ1-6	-	CASSYWGGQNSPLHF	TGTGCCAGCAGTTACTGGGGGGGACAAAATTCACCCCTCCACTTT
few	TRBV6-1	TRBJ2-7	TRBD1	CASSRTGIPYEQYF	TGTGCCAGCAGCAGGACAGGGATCCCCTACGAGCAGTACTTC
-	TRBV2	TRBJ1-2	-	CASSRVYTF	TGTGCCAGCAGCCGTGTCTACACCTTC
-	TRBV9	TRBJ2-7	-	CASSVDQGPYEQYF	TGTGCCAGCAGCGTAGATCAGGGTCCCTACGAGCAGTACTTC
-	TRBV5-1	TRBJ1-2	TRBD1	CASSLGTANYGYTF	TGCGCCAGCAGCCTGGGGACAGCGAACTATGGCTACACCTTC
once	TRBV6-1	TRBJ2-7	-	CASSEVGQGYEQYF	TGTGCCAGCAGTGAAGTAGGGCAGGGCTACGAGCAGTACTTC
-	TRBV6-5	TRBJ2-5	TRBD1	CASRRTGGLETQYF	TGTGCCAGCAGGCGGACAGGGGGCTTGGAGACCCAGTACTTC
many	TRBV4-1	TRBJ1-6	-	CASSQGHTGPNSPLHF	TGCGCCAGCAGCCAAGGTCATACAGGGCCTAATTCACCCCTCCACTTT
few	TRBV7-3	TRBJ2-6	TRBD1	CASSPGTGVVGANVLTF	TGTGCCAGCAGCCCCGGGACAGGGGTAGTTGGGGCCAACGTCCTGACTTTC